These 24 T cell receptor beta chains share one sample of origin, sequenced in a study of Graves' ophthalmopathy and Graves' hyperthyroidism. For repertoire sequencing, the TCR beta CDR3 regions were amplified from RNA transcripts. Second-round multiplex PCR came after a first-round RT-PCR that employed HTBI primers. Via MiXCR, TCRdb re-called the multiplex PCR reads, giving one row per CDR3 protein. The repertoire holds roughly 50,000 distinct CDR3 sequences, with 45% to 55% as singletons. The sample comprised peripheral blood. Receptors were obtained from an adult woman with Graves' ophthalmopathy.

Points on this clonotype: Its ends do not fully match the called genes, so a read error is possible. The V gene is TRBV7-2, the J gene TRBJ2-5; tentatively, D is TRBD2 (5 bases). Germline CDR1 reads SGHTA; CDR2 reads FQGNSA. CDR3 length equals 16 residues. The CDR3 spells CASSLAPPWTEETQYF. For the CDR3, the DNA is TGTGCTAGCAGCTTAGCGCCACCTTGGACGGAAGAGACCCAGTACTTC.

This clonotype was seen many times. Here the CDR3 DNA reads TGTGCCAGCAGTTTAAGGAGGCCTGGCTACACCTTC. Translation gives CASSLRRPGYTF. This sequence joins TRBV28 and TRBJ1-2, with unresolved D. This CDR3 has 12 amino acids. The V end was cut by 2 bases, the J end by 7 bases, with 8 bases between. In germline, CDR1 is MDHEN, CDR2 SYDVKM.

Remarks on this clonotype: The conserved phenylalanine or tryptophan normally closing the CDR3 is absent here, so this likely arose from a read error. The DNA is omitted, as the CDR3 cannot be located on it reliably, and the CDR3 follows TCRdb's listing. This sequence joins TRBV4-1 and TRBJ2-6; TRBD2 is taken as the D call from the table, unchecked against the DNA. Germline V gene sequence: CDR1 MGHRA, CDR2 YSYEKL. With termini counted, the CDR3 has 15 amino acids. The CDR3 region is CASSLPGTSGTRPDT.

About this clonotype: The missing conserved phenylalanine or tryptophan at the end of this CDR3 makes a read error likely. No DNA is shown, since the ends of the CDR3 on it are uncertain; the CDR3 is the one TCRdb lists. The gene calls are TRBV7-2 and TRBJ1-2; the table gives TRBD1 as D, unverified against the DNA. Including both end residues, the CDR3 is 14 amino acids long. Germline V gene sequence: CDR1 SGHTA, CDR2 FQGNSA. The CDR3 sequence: CASSPPAGTGTFAV.

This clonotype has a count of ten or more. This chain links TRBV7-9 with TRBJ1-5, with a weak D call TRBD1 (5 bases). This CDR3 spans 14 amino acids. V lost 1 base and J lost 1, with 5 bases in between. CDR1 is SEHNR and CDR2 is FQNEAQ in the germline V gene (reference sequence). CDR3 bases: TGTGCCAGCAGCTTAGGACAGAGCAATCAGCCCCAGCATTTT. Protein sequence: CASSLGQSNQPQHF.

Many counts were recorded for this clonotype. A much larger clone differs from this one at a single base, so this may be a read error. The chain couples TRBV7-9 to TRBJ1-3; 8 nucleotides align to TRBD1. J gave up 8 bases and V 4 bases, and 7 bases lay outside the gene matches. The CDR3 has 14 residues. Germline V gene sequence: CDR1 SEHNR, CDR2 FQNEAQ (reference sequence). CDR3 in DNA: TGTGCCAGCAGCTACTTACAGGGGGGCTACACCATATATTTT. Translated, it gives CASSYLQGGYTIYF.

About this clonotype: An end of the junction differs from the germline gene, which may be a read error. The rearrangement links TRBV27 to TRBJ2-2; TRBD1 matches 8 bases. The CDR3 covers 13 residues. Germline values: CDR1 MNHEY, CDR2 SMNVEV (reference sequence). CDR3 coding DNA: TGTGCCAGCAGGACAGGGGACACCGGGGAGCTGGTTTTT. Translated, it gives CASRTGDTGELVF.

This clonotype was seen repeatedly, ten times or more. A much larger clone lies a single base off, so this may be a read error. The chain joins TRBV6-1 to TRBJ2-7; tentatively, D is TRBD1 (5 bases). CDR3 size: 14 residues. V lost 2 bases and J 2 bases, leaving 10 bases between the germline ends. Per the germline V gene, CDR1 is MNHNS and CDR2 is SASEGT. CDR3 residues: CASSEFGRAYEQYF. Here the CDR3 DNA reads TGTGCCAGCAGTGAATTCGGCAGGGCCTACGAGCAGTACTTC.

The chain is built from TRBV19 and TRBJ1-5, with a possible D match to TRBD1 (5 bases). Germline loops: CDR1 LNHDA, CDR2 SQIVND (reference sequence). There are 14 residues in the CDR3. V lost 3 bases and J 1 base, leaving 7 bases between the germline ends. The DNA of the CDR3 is TGTGCCAGTAGTATTGGACACAGCAATCAGCCCCAGCATTTT. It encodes CASSIGHSNQPQHF.

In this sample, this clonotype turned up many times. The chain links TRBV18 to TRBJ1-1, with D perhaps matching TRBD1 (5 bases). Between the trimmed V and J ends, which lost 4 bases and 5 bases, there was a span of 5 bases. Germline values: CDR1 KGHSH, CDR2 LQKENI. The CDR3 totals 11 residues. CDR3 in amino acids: CASSQGTEAFF. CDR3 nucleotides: TGTGCCAGCTCACAGGGGACTGAAGCTTTCTTT.

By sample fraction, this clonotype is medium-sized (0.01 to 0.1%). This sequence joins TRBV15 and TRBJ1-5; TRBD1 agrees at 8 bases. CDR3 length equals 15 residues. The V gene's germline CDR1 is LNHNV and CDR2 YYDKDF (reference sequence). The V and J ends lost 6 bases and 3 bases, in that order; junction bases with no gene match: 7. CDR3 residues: CATRPDRAYNQPQHF. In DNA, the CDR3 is TGTGCCACCAGACCGGACAGGGCGTACAATCAGCCCCAGCATTTT.

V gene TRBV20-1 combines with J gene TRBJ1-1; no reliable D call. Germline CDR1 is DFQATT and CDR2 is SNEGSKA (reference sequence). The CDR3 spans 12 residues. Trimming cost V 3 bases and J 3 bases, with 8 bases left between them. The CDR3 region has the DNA TGCAGTGCTAGTGACGGGTACACTGAAGCTTTCTTT. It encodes CSASDGYTEAFF.

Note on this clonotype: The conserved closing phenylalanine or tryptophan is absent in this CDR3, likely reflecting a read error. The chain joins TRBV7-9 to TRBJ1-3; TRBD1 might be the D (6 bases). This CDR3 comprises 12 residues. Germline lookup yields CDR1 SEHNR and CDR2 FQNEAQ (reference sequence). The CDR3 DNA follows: TGCGCCAGCAGGCCGGGGGCATTTCCCATATATTCT. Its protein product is CASRPGAFPIYS.

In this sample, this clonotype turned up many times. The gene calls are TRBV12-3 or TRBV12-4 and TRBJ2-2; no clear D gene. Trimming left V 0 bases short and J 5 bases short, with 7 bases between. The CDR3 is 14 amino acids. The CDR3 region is CASSLASMTGELFF. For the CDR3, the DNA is TGTGCCAGCAGTTTAGCTAGCATGACCGGGGAGCTGTTTTTT.

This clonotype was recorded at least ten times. The CDR3 loop is CASSEQGLSGNTIYF. In nucleotides, the CDR3 is TGTGCCAGCAGTGAACAGGGGCTCTCTGGAAACACCATATATTTT. The genes are TRBV2 and TRBJ1-3; D possibly corresponds to TRBD1 (6 bases). The CDR3 is made up of 15 amino acids. V was pared by 2 bases and J by 0 bases, with 8 bases between. Germline V gives CDR1 SNHLY, CDR2 FYNNEI.

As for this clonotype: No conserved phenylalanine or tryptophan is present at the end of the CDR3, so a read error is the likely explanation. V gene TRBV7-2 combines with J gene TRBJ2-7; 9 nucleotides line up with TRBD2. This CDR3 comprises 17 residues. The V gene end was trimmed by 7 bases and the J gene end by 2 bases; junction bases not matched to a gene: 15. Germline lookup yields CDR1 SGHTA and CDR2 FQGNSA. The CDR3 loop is CASTLSAGGREAYEQYS. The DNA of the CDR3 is TGTGCCAGCACGCTCTCGGCAGGCGGGAGGGAGGCCTACGAGCAGTACTCC.

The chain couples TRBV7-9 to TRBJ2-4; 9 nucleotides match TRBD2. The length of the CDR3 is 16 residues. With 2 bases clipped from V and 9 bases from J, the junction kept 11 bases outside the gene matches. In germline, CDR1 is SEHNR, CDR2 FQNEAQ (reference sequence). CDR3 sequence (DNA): TGTGCCAGCAGCTTACCCGACGGGAGCGGGAGGAGCATTCAGTACTTC. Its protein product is CASSLPDGSGRSIQYF.

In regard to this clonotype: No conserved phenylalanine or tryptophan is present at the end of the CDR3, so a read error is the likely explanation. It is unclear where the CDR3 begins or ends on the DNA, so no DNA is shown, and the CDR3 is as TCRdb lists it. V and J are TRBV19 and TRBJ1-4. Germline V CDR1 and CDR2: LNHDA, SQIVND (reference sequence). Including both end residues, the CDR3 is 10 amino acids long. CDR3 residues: CASSIRTVNY.

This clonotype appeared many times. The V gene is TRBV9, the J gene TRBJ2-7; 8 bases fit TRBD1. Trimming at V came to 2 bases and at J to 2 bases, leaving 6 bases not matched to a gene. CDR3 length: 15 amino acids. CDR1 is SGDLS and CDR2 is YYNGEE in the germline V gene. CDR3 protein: CASSVSGTGAYEQYF. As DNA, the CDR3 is TGTGCCAGCAGCGTTAGTGGGACAGGAGCCTACGAGCAGTACTTC.

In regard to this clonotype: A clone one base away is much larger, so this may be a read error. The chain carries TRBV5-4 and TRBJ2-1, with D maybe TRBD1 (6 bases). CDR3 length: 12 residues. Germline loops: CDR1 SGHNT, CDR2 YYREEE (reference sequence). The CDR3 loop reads CAGSSLEGERFF. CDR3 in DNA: TGTGCCGGCAGCTCCCTCGAGGGGGAGCGGTTCTTC.

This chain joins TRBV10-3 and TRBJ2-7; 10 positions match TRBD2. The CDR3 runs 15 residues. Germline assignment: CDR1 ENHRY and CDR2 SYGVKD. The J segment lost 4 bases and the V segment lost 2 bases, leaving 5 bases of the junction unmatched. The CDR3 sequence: CAISEPLAGVYEQYF. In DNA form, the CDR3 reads TGTGCCATCAGTGAGCCGCTAGCGGGGGTTTACGAGCAGTACTTC.

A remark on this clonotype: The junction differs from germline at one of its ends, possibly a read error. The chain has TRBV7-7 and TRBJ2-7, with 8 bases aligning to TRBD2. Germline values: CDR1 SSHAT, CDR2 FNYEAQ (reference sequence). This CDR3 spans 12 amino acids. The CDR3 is CASSLGTSEQYF. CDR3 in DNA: TGTGCTAGCAGCTTGGGGACTAGCGAGCAGTACTTC.

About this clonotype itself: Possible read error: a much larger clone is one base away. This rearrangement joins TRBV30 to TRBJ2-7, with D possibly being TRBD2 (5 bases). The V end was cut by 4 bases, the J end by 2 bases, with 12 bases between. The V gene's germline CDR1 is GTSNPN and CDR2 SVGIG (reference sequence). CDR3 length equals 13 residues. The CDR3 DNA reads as TGTGCCTGGAACGAGGGTGGCGCCTACGAGCAGTACTTC. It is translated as CAWNEGGAYEQYF.

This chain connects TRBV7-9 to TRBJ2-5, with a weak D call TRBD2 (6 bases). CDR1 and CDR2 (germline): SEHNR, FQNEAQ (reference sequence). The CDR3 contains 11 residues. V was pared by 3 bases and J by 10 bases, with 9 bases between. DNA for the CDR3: TGTGCCAGCAGCTTCGGAGGGGTCCAGTACTTC. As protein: CASSFGGVQYF. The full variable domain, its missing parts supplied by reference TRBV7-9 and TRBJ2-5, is DTGVSQNPRHKITKRGQNVTFRCDPISEHNRLYWYRQTLGQGPEFLTYFQNEAQLEKSRLLSDRFSAERPKGSFSTLEIQRTEQGDSAMYLCASSFGGVQYFGPGTRLLVL.